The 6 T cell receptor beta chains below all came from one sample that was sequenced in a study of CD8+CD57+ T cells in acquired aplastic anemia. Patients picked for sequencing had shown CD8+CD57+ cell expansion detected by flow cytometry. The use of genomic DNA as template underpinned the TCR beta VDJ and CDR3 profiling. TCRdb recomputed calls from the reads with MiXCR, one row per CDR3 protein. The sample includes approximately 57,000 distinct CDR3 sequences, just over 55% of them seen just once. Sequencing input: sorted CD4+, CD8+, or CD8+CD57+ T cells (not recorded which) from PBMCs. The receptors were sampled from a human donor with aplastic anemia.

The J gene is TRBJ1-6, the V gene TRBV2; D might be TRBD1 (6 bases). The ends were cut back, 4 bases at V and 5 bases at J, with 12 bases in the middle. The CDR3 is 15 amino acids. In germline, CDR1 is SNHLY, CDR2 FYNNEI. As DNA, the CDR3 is TGTGCCAGCAGTGCCGGGACACGTCATAATTCACCCCTCCACTTT. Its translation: CASSAGTRHNSPLHF.

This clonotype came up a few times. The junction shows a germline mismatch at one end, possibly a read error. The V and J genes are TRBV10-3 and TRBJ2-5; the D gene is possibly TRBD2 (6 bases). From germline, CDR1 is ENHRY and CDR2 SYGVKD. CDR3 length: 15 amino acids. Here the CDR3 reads CASSYSSGGNQPQYF. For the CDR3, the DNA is TGTGCCAGCAGTTACTCGAGTGGAGGGAATCAGCCCCAGTACTTC.

The CDR3 region has the DNA TGTGCCAGTAGTATAGATGGGACTTTGGGAGAGACCCAGTACTTC. As protein: CASSIDGTLGETQYF. The chain employs TRBV19 and TRBJ2-5, with D perhaps matching TRBD2 (6 bases). Germline V lookup: CDR1 LNHDA, CDR2 SQIVND (reference sequence). With 0 bases removed from V and 4 bases from J, the gap between germline ends came to 12 bases. The CDR3 totals 15 residues.

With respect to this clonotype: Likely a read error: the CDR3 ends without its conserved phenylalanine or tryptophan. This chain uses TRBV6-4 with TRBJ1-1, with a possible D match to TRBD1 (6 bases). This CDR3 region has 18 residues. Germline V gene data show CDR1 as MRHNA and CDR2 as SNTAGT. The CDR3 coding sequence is TGTACCAGCAGTGACGGAAGGGGACACAAAACAAGGAACACTGAAGCTTTCCTT. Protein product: CTSSDGRGHKTRNTEAFL.

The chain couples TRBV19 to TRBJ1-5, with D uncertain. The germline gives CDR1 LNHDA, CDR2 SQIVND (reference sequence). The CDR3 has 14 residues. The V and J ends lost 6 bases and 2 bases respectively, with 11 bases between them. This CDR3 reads CASSPGDRNQPQHF. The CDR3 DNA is TGTGCCAGTAGCCCTGGTGATCGCAATCAGCCCCAGCATTTT.

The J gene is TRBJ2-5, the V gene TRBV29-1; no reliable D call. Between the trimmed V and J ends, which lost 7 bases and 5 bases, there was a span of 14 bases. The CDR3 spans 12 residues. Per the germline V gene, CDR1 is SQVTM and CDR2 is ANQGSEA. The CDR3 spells CSGGAGGETQYF. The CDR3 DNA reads TGCAGCGGGGGTGCTGGTGGGGAGACCCAGTACTTC.